This is a list of T cell receptor beta chains from one sample in a study of blood T cell repertoires in COVID-19. Generated by immunoSEQ multiplex PCR, the TCRdb table keeps only in-frame clones and is missing some. The repertoire includes tens of thousands of clones, more than 85% of them detected once, and roughly 1.7% sits in the top ten. The sequenced sample was peripheral blood. Every receptor here comes from a man between 60 and 75 years old with acute or convalescent COVID-19. The CDR3 runs from the conserved cysteine through the conserved F or W.

V gene	J gene	CDR3 protein
TRBV4-3	TRBJ2-1	CASSRWTSGIVWEFF
TRBV29-1	TRBJ1-2	CSVGHYYGYTF
TRBV19	TRBJ2-1	CASSIWSVGSGSHNEQFF
TRBV13	TRBJ2-3	CASSFKLTDTQYF
TRBV7-8	TRBJ2-7	CASSSQSSYEQYF
TRBV19	TRBJ2-7	CASSIQGAGEQYF
TRBV19	TRBJ2-2	CASSIGEAGGASGELFF
TRBV6-5	TRBJ2-1	CASILRGRGDEQFF
TRBV12-3/TRBV12-4	TRBJ2-7	CASSSGYEQYF
TRBV5-4	TRBJ2-3	CASSSPMGGDTQYF
TRBV4-3	TRBJ1-1	CASSHPSSGHPEAFF
TRBV6-5	TRBJ1-1	CASSYSPGQGNTEAFF
TRBV10-3	TRBJ2-4	CAISDPVTSGTVNIQYF
TRBV6-5	TRBJ2-7	CASSYGGTGSYEQYF
TRBV29-1	TRBJ2-7	CSVAGQGQGYEQYF
TRBV29-1	TRBJ1-2	CSVVRSGPYGYTF
TRBV19	TRBJ2-3	CASSMGLGTDTQYF
TRBV10-3	TRBJ1-1	CAISQQGGENTEAFF
TRBV10-1	TRBJ2-3	CASSEPTVDWDTQYF
TRBV29-1	TRBJ2-7	CSAQGASYEQYF
TRBV9	TRBJ2-2	CASSVGGSGELFF
TRBV9	TRBJ2-7	CASSGTGSYEQYF
TRBV2	TRBJ1-2	CASSDSRTGAGYTF
TRBV5-1	TRBJ1-1	CASSFIYRGVNTEAFF
TRBV6-5	TRBJ1-1	CASSPQENTEAFF
TRBV28	TRBJ2-3	CASNGLADVTDTQYF
TRBV18	TRBJ2-7	CASSPPGQGANEQYF